This entry is about one T cell receptor beta chain. Its cognate antigen has yet to be identified. Base qualities are not provided; no much larger clone lies one nucleotide away. This sample was included in a study of shared clonotypes between healthy human individuals (dated by TCRdb to 2020 to 2022). Regarding the complete study: Three men and two women, aged 18 to 49 years, made up the cohort. Each donor's leukapheresis produced roughly between about 0.8 and 8.9 billion PBMCs. For each donor, CD4 naive and CD4 memory were each given three plates, CD8 naive was given two plates, and CD8 memory was given one plate. The study deeply sequenced blood TCR repertoires of five healthy adults to estimate repertoire size and the extent of clonotype sharing between individuals. Libraries were prepared and TCR repertoires were sequenced by different laboratories using diverse techniques, in order to increase sequencing depth and limit assay-specific biases.

Donors were healthy HIV-negative adults with no recently reported acute infections or vaccinations. Only Caucasian adults living in Nashville, Tennessee, USA were represented among the donors. CD4+ T cells were enriched through magnetic negative selection, after which naive cells were positively selected on CD45RA and the remaining negative fraction served as the memory subset. Blood was collected by leukapheresis, and PBMCs were isolated by Ficoll-Histopaque density gradient centrifugation and then cryopreserved in liquid nitrogen vapor phase. Analytical flow cytometry was used to check the purity and quantity of each magnetically sorted T cell population. From each sorted fraction, genomic DNA was isolated and quantified by UV absorbance on a Nanodrop 2000c. Germline trimming: 7 bases from V, 3 bases from J; junction bases outside gene matches: 12. CDR1 and CDR2 are drawn from the germline V gene: KGHSH, LQKENI. There are 16 amino acids in the CDR3, from cysteine to phenylalanine inclusive. CDR3 DNA only is kept here, 48 bases in frame from base 1.

TCR CDR3 regions were amplified from genomic DNA by multiplex PCR using the deep immunoSEQ assay. For each cell subset, the extracted genomic DNA was distributed evenly across all wells of several immunoSEQ 96-well plates, and each plate served as one replicate. For sorted subsets, 200 to 250 ng genomic DNA, equal to tens of thousands of T cell genomes, was loaded into each replicate PCR. Purified libraries were quantified with a Qubit 3.0 fluorometer, sized on a Bioanalyzer 2100, and re-quantified with the KAPA Library Quantification kit. Every immunoSEQ 96-well plate was sequenced on a separate single-read 150-cycle Illumina NextSeq 550 flow cell. From the authors' description of their analysis: Because the immunoSEQ output included only junctional sequences and no quality scores, the filtering could not be the same as the filtering used for full-length reads. Sequences were annotated with PyIR, a Python wrapper for IgBLAST v1.9, and V/J genes and CDR3 were assigned using IMGT germline references. Reads were removed for weak V/J assignments (E-value above 1e-6), missing CDR3, stop codons, out-of-frame junctions, or ambiguous translated residues. V3J clonotypes were defined by identical inferred V gene, J gene, and CDR3 amino acid sequence. Percentage overlap between repertoires was calculated by dividing the number of shared unique clonotypes by the size of the smaller repertoire. Richness of each repertoire was evaluated using RTK rarefaction, the Chao1 estimator, and Recon v2.1 estimates of unobserved clonotypes. OLGA was used to compute generation probabilities for all TCRbeta clonotypes that the gDNA method yielded from a handful of donors. What TCRdb holds here is the immuneACCESS table cut down to in-frame rearrangements. Part of the clones is not present; checked against another copy, under half of the missing clones reflect an unresolved V gene, and the others are unexplained. The V and J calls and clone size are taken from that table; D and trimming were inferred from the DNA. Across this sample there are just over 2,000,000 clones, with 85% to 95% seen only once. The ten largest clonotypes hold about 0.13% of the sample.

The research as a whole found: Compared with non-shared clonotypes, the clonotypes found in all four sorted-subset donors had higher generation probabilities. Naive subsets generally had larger estimated clonotype richness than memory subsets did. Pairwise subsampling indicated that sequencing depth was expected to affect the degree of clonotype sharing among donors. Because the study included only a small number of donors, the genetic and exposure-history diversity represented was limited. Even with the large sequencing depth, rarefaction of the sorted-subset datasets indicated that sequencing was incomplete. Sampling was restricted to blood, and TCR repertoires in tissues likely differ from the TCR repertoires found in blood. Across several donors, 4.5% to 6.5% of naive CD4, roughly 3.5% of naive CD8, 2% to 2.5% of memory CD4, and approximately 0.4% of memory CD8 clonotypes were shared.

The sequenced sample consisted of naive CD4+ T cells sorted from blood. The cell subset or site label corresponds to: CD45RA+ positively selected. The TCR sequence derives from a young man in good health. Recombination linked TRBV18 to TRBJ2-3; a stretch of 8 junction bases matches TRBD2. The CDR3 region has the sequence CASYHNRASGTDTQYF. The nucleotide sequence reads as follows: TGTGCCAGCTACCATAACCGGGCTAGCGGGACAGATACGCAGTATTTT.